The present T cell receptor beta chain was sequenced within a study of OX40 agonist ivuxolimab in advanced cancers. Overall study context: Patients received ivuxolimab, an agonistic anti-OX40 (CD134) antibody. Three patients had partial responses: one hepatocellular carcinoma, two cutaneous melanoma.

General observations from the study: CD4+ T cells averaged fewer expanded clones than CD8+ T cells.

Assay: immunoSEQ multiplex PCR; the TCRdb copy retains only in-frame clones and omits some. The profile shows about 83,000 clones, approximately 84% of them singletons. Concerning this clone itself: Its antigen is unidentified.

Patients were ruled out by autoimmune disease history or systemic immunosuppression. The CDR3 contains 21 residues. The germline V gene has CDR1 PRHDT and CDR2 FYEKMQ (reference sequence). Deletions cut 2 bases from V and 0 bases from J, with 23 bases between. The sample in question was CD4+ or CD8+ T cells sorted from blood, obtained in a trial of the OX40 agonist ivuxolimab. J is TRBJ1-6 and V is TRBV13; D uncertain. The source of this sequence is an adult with an advanced solid tumor such as melanoma, head and neck, liver or kidney cancer. CDR3 sequence (DNA): TGTGCCAGCAGCTTATCCAAGAAAGGGAATTGGGAGAGCTCCTATAATTCACCCCTCCACTTT. Translation gives CASSLSKKGNWESSYNSPLHF.